This record concerns one T cell receptor (beta chain) sequence. In the original analysis: Researchers report that nucleated cell counts were estimated from reference gene primer amplification. Only in-frame clones appear in the TCRdb table, and some are missing; sequencing was by immunoSEQ multiplex PCR. V and J calls and clone size come straight from that table; D and trimming were deduced from the DNA. The sample lists fewer than 250,000 clones, 84% occurring once. The CDR3 sequence is 16 residues long. The V gene end was trimmed by 5 bases and the J gene end by 7 bases; junction bases not matched to a gene: 11. The germline CDR1 and CDR2 sequences are LGHNA and YNFKEQ. These data come from a study of blood T cell repertoires in COVID-19. Study information: Samples of COVID-19 (acute and convalescent) were obtained from the United States, Italy and Spain. PBMCs, B-cell-depleted T cells, or T cells provided the cDNA or gDNA that made up the material.

This receptor was obtained from a man in his thirties or forties with active or convalescent COVID-19. Sequences were obtained from peripheral blood. This chain connects TRBV4-2 to TRBJ2-1, with TRBD2 matching 10 bases. CDR3 residues: CASSKNGLAGVNEQFF. The CDR3 DNA follows: TGTGCCAGCAGCAAGAACGGCCTAGCGGGAGTAAATGAGCAGTTCTTC.